What follows is one TCR beta chain and its context. The germline gives CDR1 SGHDT, CDR2 YYEEEE. Trimming took off 0 bases at V and 0 bases at J, with 15 bases between the two ends. This CDR3 has 17 amino acids. Using immunoSEQ multiplex PCR, the repertoire was profiled, and TCRdb retains in-frame clones only, with some absent. This table has 310,000 or so clones, more than 70% appearing once. The record originates from a study of blood T cell repertoires in COVID-19. The wider study: The study drew acute and convalescent COVID-19 samples from the United States, Italy and Spain.

The sequenced sample was peripheral blood. The chain employs TRBV5-6 and TRBJ2-5, with a weak D call TRBD1 (6 bases). The sequence was obtained from a young woman with COVID-19, enrolled during active disease. This CDR3 reads CASSLVQGHQYQETQYF. DNA of the CDR3: TGTGCCAGCAGCTTGGTCCAGGGGCATCAGTACCAAGAGACCCAGTACTTC.